These T cell receptor beta chains were read from a single sample in a study of a mutant IDH1 vaccine in newly diagnosed glioma. The antigens for these receptors are not known. The assay was immunoSEQ multiplex PCR, and TCRdb's table has in-frame clones only and misses some. Altogether around 31,000 clones are present, more than 75% being singletons, with the ten largest covering around 11%. The source material was PBMCs, sampled from a glioma patient whose treatment included an IDH1 peptide vaccine. Source of these receptors: a woman aged 40 to 50 with glioma. Both conserved end residues are part of each CDR3. D genes are given only for firm matches. Clone size is not always given. Where it is, it says once, few, many or a class for expanded clones.

DNA,CDR3,size,V,D,J
TGCGCCAGCAGTGTACAGATCACCGGGGAGCTGTTTTTT,CASSVQITGELFF,few,TRBV10-1,NA,TRBJ2-2
TGCAGTGCTAGTGGGGAGAACGAGCAGTACTTC,CSASGENEQYF,NA,TRBV20-1,NA,TRBJ2-7
TGTGCCAGCAGTTTATCGATGAAGGAAGAGACCCAGTACTTC,CASSLSMKEETQYF,NA,TRBV27,NA,TRBJ2-5
TGTGCCAGCAGCCTCGACCGATTAGGCCTAGACTATGGCTACACCTTC,CASSLDRLGLDYGYTF,NA,TRBV5-4,NA,TRBJ1-2
TGTGCCAGCAGCTTAGCGGGGGGTGGGGGCTACACCTTC,CASSLAGGGGYTF,medium-sized,TRBV7-2,NA,TRBJ1-2
TGTGCCAGCAGTGAAGGCAGGGCTTATGGCTACACCTTC,CASSEGRAYGYTF,NA,TRBV2,NA,TRBJ1-2
TGCAGCGTTGTAAGGGGGGCACCCACCGGGGAGCTGTTTTTT,CSVVRGAPTGELFF,NA,TRBV29-1,NA,TRBJ2-2
TGTGCCAGCAGAGAACTAGCGGGGACCTCGAACACCGGGGAGCTGTTTTTT,CASRELAGTSNTGELFF,NA,TRBV7-8,TRBD2,TRBJ2-2
TGTGCCACCAGCAGCCCAGGGTCCCACTACGAGCAGTACTTC,CATSSPGSHYEQYF,NA,TRBV15,NA,TRBJ2-7
TGTGCCAGCACCAGAGGTTTCTCGGGTACGCAGTATTTT,CASTRGFSGTQYF,NA,TRBV25-1,NA,TRBJ2-3
TGTGCCAGCATGTACAGGGGATCTGGCTACACCTTC,CASMYRGSGYTF,NA,TRBV7-2,TRBD1,TRBJ1-2
TGTGCCAGCAGTGAAGCGAGAATCGCCGGGGGAGGGAACTATGGCTACACCTTC,CASSEARIAGGGNYGYTF,NA,TRBV2,NA,TRBJ1-2
TGTGCCAGCAGCTCTACTCAGGTATACGAGCAGTACTTC,CASSSTQVYEQYF,NA,TRBV5-4,NA,TRBJ2-7
TGCGCCAGCAGCCCTACAGGGGGCTATCAGCCCCAGCATTTT,CASSPTGGYQPQHF,NA,TRBV5-1,TRBD1,TRBJ1-5
TGTGCCAGCAGCGTAGTAGGAGATACGCAGTATTTT,CASSVVGDTQYF,NA,TRBV9,NA,TRBJ2-3
TGTGCCAGCTCACCACCGGGGGGCAGGAAGGAGACCCAGTACTTC,CASSPPGGRKETQYF,NA,TRBV18,NA,TRBJ2-5
TGTGCCAGCAGCGGGACCGGGACTAGCGAAGAGACCCAGTACTTC,CASSGTGTSEETQYF,NA,TRBV9,TRBD2,TRBJ2-5
TGCGCCAGCAGATGGGGACTAGCGGGGACCGGGGAGCTGTTTTTT,CASRWGLAGTGELFF,NA,TRBV5-1,TRBD2,TRBJ2-2
TGTGCCAGCAGTTCCTCGAGGCGCAATGAGCAGTTCTTC,CASSSSRRNEQFF,NA,TRBV6-1,NA,TRBJ2-1
TGTGCCAGCAGCGGGCGACAGGGGAACACTGAAGCTTTCTTT,CASSGRQGNTEAFF,NA,TRBV5-4,TRBD1,TRBJ1-1
TGTGCCAGCAGCTGGGACAGGGAGAGACTGTTTTTT,CASSWDRERLFF,NA,TRBV7-2,TRBD1,TRBJ1-4
TGTGCCAGCAGCCAGCGAGAGACCCAGTACTTC,CASSQRETQYF,NA,TRBV14,NA,TRBJ2-5
TGTGCCAGCAGTGAACGGACAGGGACGGGGAACACTGAAGCTTTCTTT,CASSERTGTGNTEAFF,NA,TRBV25-1,TRBD1,TRBJ1-1